This T cell receptor (beta chain) was documented in a study of shared clonotypes between healthy human individuals. Across the whole study: Each donor had three CD4 naive, three CD4 memory, two CD8 naive and one CD8 memory plate.

The genomic DNA of each subset was split evenly across several immunoSEQ plates. Authors' data handling: ImmunoSEQ supplied junction-only sequences lacking quality scores, so filtering was different. This table comes from immunoSEQ multiplex PCR, and its TCRdb copy is limited to in-frame clones, with some not included. Clone size and V and J calls were adopted from that table, with D and trimming inferred from the DNA. The sample has approximately 2,000,000 clones; about 93% are singletons. Looked up from germline, CDR1 is SEHNR and CDR2 is FQNEAQ (reference sequence). V shed 5 bases, J shed 8 bases, and the junction held 7 bases outside the gene matches. The CDR3 totals 14 residues. General study points: Incomplete sequencing of sorted subsets was indicated by rarefaction despite large depth.

Notes on this clone: Its target is not known.

CD8 cells classed as naive were CD45RO-negative and positively selected for CCR7, excluding terminally differentiated effector memory CD45RA+ cells. This clonotype originated in a man between 18 and 29 years old in good health. Some clones in this sample may be carry-over from other donors' samples. Sequences were obtained from naive CD8+ T cells from PBMCs. The chain recombines TRBV7-9 with TRBJ2-1; 9 bases fit TRBD2. The CDR3 here is CASSLGTSFDEQFF. Here the CDR3 DNA reads TGTGCCAGCAGCCTCGGGACTAGCTTCGATGAGCAGTTCTTC.